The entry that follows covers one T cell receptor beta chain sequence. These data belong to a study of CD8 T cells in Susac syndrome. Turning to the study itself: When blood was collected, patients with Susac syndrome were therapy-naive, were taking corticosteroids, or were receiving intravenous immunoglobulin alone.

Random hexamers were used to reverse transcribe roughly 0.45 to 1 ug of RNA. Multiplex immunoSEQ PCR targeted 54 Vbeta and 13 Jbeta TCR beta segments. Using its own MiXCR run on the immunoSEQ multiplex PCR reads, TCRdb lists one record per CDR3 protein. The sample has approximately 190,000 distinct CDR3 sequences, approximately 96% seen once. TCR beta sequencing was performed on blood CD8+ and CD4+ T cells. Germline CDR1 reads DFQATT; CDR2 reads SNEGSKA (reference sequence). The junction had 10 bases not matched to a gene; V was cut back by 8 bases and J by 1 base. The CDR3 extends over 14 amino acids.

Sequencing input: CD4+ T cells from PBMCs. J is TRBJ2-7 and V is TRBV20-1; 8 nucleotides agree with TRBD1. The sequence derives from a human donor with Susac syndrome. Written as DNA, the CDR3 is TGCAGTCTGGGCCACAACAGGGGGTCCTACGAGCAGTACTTC. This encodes CSLGHNRGSYEQYF.